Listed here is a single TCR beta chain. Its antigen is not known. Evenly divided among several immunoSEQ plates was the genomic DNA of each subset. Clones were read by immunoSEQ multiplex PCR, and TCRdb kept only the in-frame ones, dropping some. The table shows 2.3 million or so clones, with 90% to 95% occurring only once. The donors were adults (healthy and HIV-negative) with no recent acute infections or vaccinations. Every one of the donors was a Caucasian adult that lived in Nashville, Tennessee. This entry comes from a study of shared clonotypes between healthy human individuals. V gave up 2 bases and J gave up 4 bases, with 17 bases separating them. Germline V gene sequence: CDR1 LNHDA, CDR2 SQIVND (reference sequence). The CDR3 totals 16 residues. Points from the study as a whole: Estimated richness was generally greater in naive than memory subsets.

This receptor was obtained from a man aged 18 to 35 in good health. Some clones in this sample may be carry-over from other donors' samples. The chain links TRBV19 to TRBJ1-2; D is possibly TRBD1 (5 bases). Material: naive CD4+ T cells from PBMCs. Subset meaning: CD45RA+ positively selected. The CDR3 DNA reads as TGTGCCAGTAGTATAAAAGGACAAGGCTCCTTCTATGGCTACACCTTC. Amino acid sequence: CASSIKGQGSFYGYTF.